What follows are 27 T cell receptor beta chains derived from one specimen sequenced in a study of blood T cell repertoires in COVID-19 (dated by TCRdb to 2020 to 2021). The library was generated by the immunoSEQ multiplex PCR assay. TCRdb carries this immuneACCESS record with in-frame sequences only. Its versions omit some clonotypes, under half of them owing to an unresolved V gene in the studies checked, with the rest unexplained. The sample records 200,000 to 300,000 clones, 88% of which are singletons. Of the sample, 3.1% falls within the top ten clones. The source material was PBMCs or T cells enriched from blood (not recorded which). These receptors were collected from a woman aged 40 to 49 who had been exposed to COVID-19.

The CDR3 DNA reads as TGTGCCAGCAGCCATAGCGGGGGTAGCACAGATACGCAGTATTTT. This encodes CASSHSGGSTDTQYF. This chain uses TRBV6-2 or TRBV6-3 with TRBJ2-3, with 9 bases fitting TRBD2. The length of the CDR3 is 15 residues. The V and J ends lost 6 bases and 0 bases, in that order; junction bases with no gene match: 4. Germline lookup yields CDR1 MNHEY and CDR2 SVGEGT.

This clone was found a few times. This chain connects TRBV27 to TRBJ2-1; TRBD1 agrees at 9 bases. The V gene's germline CDR1 is MNHEY and CDR2 SMNVEV (reference sequence). V shed 6 bases, J shed 8 bases, and the junction held 5 bases outside the gene matches. The CDR3 consists of 13 residues. Here the CDR3 DNA reads TGTGCCAGCAGCCGGGACAGGGACGATGAGCAGTTCTTC. Its protein is CASSRDRDDEQFF.

The chain carries TRBV2 and TRBJ2-1, with 16 bases aligning to TRBD2. The germline V gene has CDR1 SNHLY and CDR2 FYNNEI. The CDR3 totals 19 residues. V lost 6 bases and J lost 1; bases outside the gene matches: 9. The CDR3 bases are TGTGCCAGCAGGGGGACTAGCGGGAGGGCCCTTGTATCCTACAATGAGCAGTTCTTC. Protein sequence: CASRGTSGRALVSYNEQFF. Full variable domain (missing parts from reference TRBV2 and TRBJ2-1): EPEVTQTPSHQVTQMGQEVILRCVPISNHLYFYWYRQILGQKVEFLVSFYNNEISEKSEIFDDQFSVERPDGSNFTLKIRSTKLEDSAMYFCASRGTSGRALVSYNEQFFGPGTRLTVL.

The chain has TRBV7-9 and TRBJ1-2, with D perhaps TRBD1 (6 bases). CDR1 SEHNR and CDR2 FQNEAQ come from the germline V gene (reference sequence). The V end was cut by 1 base, the J end by 6 bases, with 12 bases between. CDR3 length: 14 residues. In DNA form, the CDR3 reads TGTGCCAGCAGCTTAGGACAGGAAAAGGATGGCTACACCTTC. Protein sequence: CASSLGQEKDGYTF. The variable domain in full, completed from reference TRBV7-9 and TRBJ1-2, reads DTGVSQNPRHKITKRGQNVTFRCDPISEHNRLYWYRQTLGQGPEFLTYFQNEAQLEKSRLLSDRFSAERPKGSFSTLEIQRTEQGDSAMYLCASSLGQEKDGYTFGSGTRLTVV.

V usage is TRBV2 and J usage is TRBJ1-6; weak D call: TRBD1 (6 bases). Germline V gene lookup returns CDR1 SNHLY and CDR2 FYNNEI. V lost 7 bases to trimming and J lost 10 bases, with 17 bases between them. This CDR3 has 14 amino acids. CDR3 region: CASKVEQGGSPLHF. As DNA, the CDR3 is TGTGCCAGCAAAGTAGAACAGGGCGGGTCACCCCTCCACTTT.

This rearrangement joins TRBV3-1 (or the pseudogene TRBV3-2) to TRBJ2-5; TRBD2 aligns across 7 bases. V was clipped by 4 bases and J by 5 bases; unmatched bases: 13. This CDR3 is 16 amino acids long. Germline values: CDR1 LGHDT, CDR2 YNNKEL (reference sequence). The CDR3 sequence is CASSRTSPGGGETQYF. CDR3 DNA: TGTGCCAGCAGCCGAACGTCCCCGGGGGGAGGGGAGACCCAGTACTTC.

As DNA, the CDR3 is TGCGCCAGCAGCCTGAGTCCGCCCGGGACAGGGAAAAAAGAGACCCAGTACTTC. Translated, it gives CASSLSPPGTGKKETQYF. The genes are TRBV5-1 and TRBJ2-5; 9 bases match TRBD1. This CDR3 is 18 amino acids long. The germline gives CDR1 SGHRS, CDR2 YFSETQ. With V trimmed by 4 bases and J by 3 bases, 16 bases remained unmatched.

This chain links TRBV7-9 with TRBJ1-1; a weak D match, TRBD1 (6 bases). CDR1 and CDR2 (germline): SEHNR, FQNEAQ (reference sequence). This CDR3 has 15 residues. Between the trimmed V and J ends, which lost 1 base and 5 bases, there was a span of 14 bases. CDR3: CASSLDSRGYTEAFF. The CDR3 coding sequence is TGTGCCAGCAGCTTAGATAGCAGGGGTTATACTGAAGCTTTCTTT.

This clone was detected once. The chain carries TRBV11-3 and TRBJ2-1, with 12 bases matching TRBD1. Trimming at V came to 5 bases and at J to 10 bases, leaving 9 bases not matched to a gene. Germline-derived CDR1 and CDR2 are SGHNT and YENEEA. The CDR3 consists of 15 residues. CDR3 loop: CASSAMGQGASEQFF. The DNA for the CDR3 is TGTGCCAGCAGCGCAATGGGACAGGGGGCAAGCGAGCAGTTCTTC. Combining the CDR3 with reference TRBV11-3 and TRBJ2-1 gives the whole variable domain EAGVVQSPRYKIIEKKQPVAFWCNPISGHNTLYWYLQNLGQGPELLIRYENEEAVDDSQLPKDRFSAERLKGVDSTLKIQPAELGDSAVYLCASSAMGQGASEQFFGPGTRLTVL.

V and J are TRBV7-3 and TRBJ2-1; 10 positions agree with TRBD2. Germline CDR1 is SGHTA and CDR2 is FQGTGA. CDR3 length: 16 residues. After removal of 4 bases from V and 8 bases from J, the junction contained 11 bases not matched to a gene. CDR3 residues: CASSYRIAGGVDEQFF. The CDR3 nucleotides are TGTGCCAGCAGCTACCGGATAGCGGGGGGTGTCGATGAGCAGTTCTTC.

This chain links TRBV28 with TRBJ1-4, with TRBD1 matching over 9 bases. The CDR3 has 18 residues. The junction had 14 bases not matched to a gene; V was cut back by 6 bases and J by 3 bases. CDR1 MDHEN and CDR2 SYDVKM come from the germline V gene. The CDR3 loop is CASRSRQGGFVSNEKLFF. The CDR3 DNA sequence: TGTGCCAGCAGGAGTCGACAGGGGGGGTTCGTCTCTAATGAAAAACTGTTTTTT.

This chain uses TRBV20-1 with TRBJ1-3, with 9 bases matching TRBD1. The V segment lost 3 bases and the J segment 4 bases; nucleotides outside the gene matches: 13. Germline lookup yields CDR1 DFQATT and CDR2 SNEGSKA (reference sequence). The CDR3 extends over 17 amino acids. In DNA form, the CDR3 reads TGCAGTGCTAGTACGGGCCCCCGGACAGGGGTCGGAAACACCATATATTTT. This translates into CSASTGPRTGVGNTIYF.

The rearrangement links TRBV7-2 to TRBJ1-2; D ambiguous. The CDR3 spans 14 residues. V dropped 2 bases and J dropped 3 bases, with 10 bases sitting between them. Per germline, CDR1 SGHTA and CDR2 FQGNSA. CDR3 coding DNA: TGTGCCAGCAGCTTATTGCTCGGAGACTATGGCTACACCTTC. Translating it yields CASSLLLGDYGYTF.

The chain uses TRBV4-1 and TRBJ1-5; D is possibly TRBD1 (6 bases). Trimming left V 4 bases short and J 4 bases short, with 11 bases between. This CDR3 contains 14 residues. The V gene's germline CDR1 is MGHRA and CDR2 YSYEKL. The CDR3 reads CASSPLGANQPQHF. The DNA for the CDR3 is TGCGCCAGCAGCCCGTTGGGGGCTAATCAGCCCCAGCATTTT.

The chain has TRBV4-1 and TRBJ1-6, with 10 bases matching TRBD1. V was pared by 1 base and J by 0 bases, with 3 bases of the junction left unmatched. From germline, CDR1 is MGHRA and CDR2 YSYEKL. The CDR3 runs 18 residues. The CDR3, as DNA: TGCGCCAGCAGCCAAGGGGACAGGGGTTTCTCCTATAATTCACCCCTCCACTTT. It translates to CASSQGDRGFSYNSPLHF.

This clone was picked up a small number of times. V gene TRBV30 combines with J gene TRBJ1-2; the D gene is possibly TRBD1 (6 bases). The germline gives CDR1 GTSNPN, CDR2 SVGIG (reference sequence). This CDR3 has 13 amino acids. V dropped 4 bases and J dropped 3 bases, with 12 bases sitting between them. The CDR3 DNA reads as TGTGCCTGGAACAGGGCCGGGGACTATGGCTACACCTTC. Translation: CAWNRAGDYGYTF.

This clone was seen more than once but under ten times. V usage is TRBV4-2 and J usage is TRBJ1-2; D is perhaps TRBD1 (5 bases). The germline gives CDR1 LGHNA, CDR2 YNFKEQ. With 0 bases removed from V and 7 bases from J, the gap between germline ends came to 12 bases. This CDR3 has 14 amino acids. CDR3 sequence: CASSQDRQGLGYTF. The CDR3 DNA reads TGTGCCAGCAGCCAAGATCGGCAGGGCCTTGGCTACACCTTC.

The genes are TRBV19 and TRBJ1-5, with no clear D. With 7 bases removed from V and 9 bases from J, the gap between germline ends came to 22 bases. The CDR3 is 15 residues long. Germline values: CDR1 LNHDA, CDR2 SQIVND (reference sequence). As DNA, the CDR3 is TGTGCCAGTAACCTTCCCCAGGCGACCGGTGGGCCCCAGCATTTT. It yields the protein CASNLPQATGGPQHF.

The rearrangement links TRBV2 to TRBJ2-7, with D possibly TRBD2 on 6 matching bases. Trimming pared 1 base from V and 6 bases from J, leaving 13 bases between. Per germline, CDR1 SNHLY and CDR2 FYNNEI. CDR3 length: 14 amino acids. Here the CDR3 DNA reads TGTGCCAGCAGTGAAGGCGGGGAGGCGGGCGAGCAGTACTTC. Translation gives CASSEGGEAGEQYF. The whole variable domain, remainder taken from reference TRBV2 and TRBJ2-7, is EPEVTQTPSHQVTQMGQEVILRCVPISNHLYFYWYRQILGQKVEFLVSFYNNEISEKSEIFDDQFSVERPDGSNFTLKIRSTKLEDSAMYFCASSEGGEAGEQYFGPGTRLTVT.

The chain employs TRBV7-9 and TRBJ1-4, with D possibly TRBD1 on 5 matching bases. This CDR3 contains 16 residues. Looked up from germline, CDR1 is SEHNR and CDR2 is FQNEAQ (reference sequence). Trimming stripped 3 bases from V and 0 bases from J, with 11 bases between. The CDR3 DNA is TGTGCCAGCAGCTTTGGGGCAGTTGCAACTAATGAAAAACTGTTTTTT. Its translation: CASSFGAVATNEKLFF.

CDR3 nucleotide sequence: TGTGCCAGCAGTTGGCCCTTTGGTGGCTACACCTTC. Protein: CASSWPFGGYTF. The chain couples TRBV12-3 or TRBV12-4 to TRBJ1-2; D ambiguous. The CDR3 has 12 amino acids. The V end was cut by 4 bases, the J end by 7 bases, with 10 bases between.

Points on this clone: One end of the junction does not line up with germline, which may come from a read error. The chain employs TRBV28 and TRBJ1-2; D not resolved. The CDR3 is made up of 12 amino acids. Germline V gene sequence: CDR1 MDHEN, CDR2 SYDVKM. The CDR3: CASSLETGVSAF. CDR3 nucleotide sequence: TGTGCCAGCAGTTTAGAGACGGGTGTTTCCGCCTTC.

This sequence joins TRBV28 and TRBJ1-6; D is undetermined. The CDR3 totals 16 residues. Trimming left V 7 bases short and J 5 bases short, with 18 bases between. The germline V gene has CDR1 MDHEN and CDR2 SYDVKM. The CDR3: CASIFTDRGNNSPLHF. The CDR3 region has the DNA TGTGCCAGCATTTTTACGGACCGGGGTAATAATTCACCCCTCCACTTT.

The rearrangement links TRBV27 to TRBJ1-2, with a weak D call TRBD1 (5 bases). Germline V gene lookup returns CDR1 MNHEY and CDR2 SMNVEV (reference sequence). The V end was cut by 2 bases, the J end by 7 bases, with 14 bases between. This CDR3 is built from 14 residues. CDR3 sequence reads: CASSLTGGGGGYTF. CDR3 nucleotide sequence: TGTGCCAGCAGTTTAACCGGGGGTGGTGGTGGCTACACCTTC.

The V and J genes are TRBV7-2 and TRBJ1-1; the D gene is possibly TRBD1 (6 bases). The V gene's germline CDR1 is SGHTA and CDR2 FQGNSA. The CDR3 sequence is 14 residues long. V was trimmed by 7 bases and J by 1 base, leaving 13 bases between them. The CDR3 spells CASNTGWANTEAFF. The DNA of the CDR3 is TGTGCCAGCAACACAGGGTGGGCGAACACTGAAGCTTTCTTT.

The rearrangement joins TRBV5-4 to TRBJ2-6; possibly TRBD2 for D (5 bases). The V gene lost 1 base and the J gene lost 4 bases, with 12 bases spanning the gap. Germline CDR1 and CDR2: SGHNT and YYREEE (reference sequence). The CDR3 consists of 16 residues. Here the CDR3 reads CASSLFPGYGANVLTF. The CDR3 DNA reads TGTGCCAGCAGCTTGTTTCCGGGGTACGGGGCCAACGTCCTGACTTTC. Drawing the rest from reference TRBV5-4 and TRBJ2-6, the complete variable domain is ETGVTQSPTHLIKTRGQQVTLRCSSQSGHNTVSWYQQALGQGPQFIFQYYREEENGRGNFPPRFSGLQFPNYSSELNVNALELDDSALYLCASSLFPGYGANVLTFGAGSRLTVL.

This chain uses TRBV19 with TRBJ1-2; 9 bases align to TRBD1. The CDR3 totals 15 residues. Trimming took 7 bases from V and 3 from J; bases not matched to a gene: 9. Germline CDR1 LNHDA, CDR2 SQIVND (reference sequence). The CDR3 nucleotides are TGTGCCAGTACCCTGGGACAGGGATTACACTATGGCTACACCTTC. Its translation: CASTLGQGLHYGYTF. Full variable domain (rest looked up from reference TRBV19 and TRBJ1-2): DGGITQSPKYLFRKEGQNVTLSCEQNLNHDAMYWYRQDPGQGLRLIYYSQIVNDFQKGDIAEGYSVSREKKESFPLTVTSAQKNPTAFYLCASTLGQGLHYGYTFGSGTRLTVV.